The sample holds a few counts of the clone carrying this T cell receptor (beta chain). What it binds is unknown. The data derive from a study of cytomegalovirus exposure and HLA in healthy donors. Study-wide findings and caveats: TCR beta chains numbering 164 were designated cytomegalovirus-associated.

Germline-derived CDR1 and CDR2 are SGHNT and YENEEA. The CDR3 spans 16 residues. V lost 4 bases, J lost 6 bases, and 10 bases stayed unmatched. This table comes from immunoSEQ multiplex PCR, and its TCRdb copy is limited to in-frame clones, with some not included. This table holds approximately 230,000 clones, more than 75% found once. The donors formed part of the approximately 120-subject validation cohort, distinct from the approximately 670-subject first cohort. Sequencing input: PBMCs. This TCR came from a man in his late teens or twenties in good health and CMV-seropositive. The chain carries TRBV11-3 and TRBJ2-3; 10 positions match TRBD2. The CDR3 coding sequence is TGTGCCAGCAGCTCAGGAAGCGGGAGGGCCAGGGATACGCAGTATTTT. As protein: CASSSGSGRARDTQYF.